This TCR beta chain was captured in a study of beta chain features in type 1 diabetes. Overall study findings and caveats: Among type 1 diabetes patients, VDJ junctions had fewer insertions and more deletions. Shortening that was moderate but significant affected the TCRB CDR3s of Type 1 diabetes patients in all four CD4+ subsets.

The junction had 2 bases not matched to a gene; V was cut back by 5 bases and J by 4 bases. This CDR3 has 13 residues. From germline, CDR1 is SGHTA and CDR2 FQGTGA. This clone was seen more than once but under ten times. Its matching antigen is unknown. Investigators reverse transcribed all isolated RNA, so they sequenced expressed TCRB transcripts. Measured with immunoSEQ multiplex PCR; TCRdb has only the in-frame clones, and not every one. The sample has hundreds of thousands of clones, 11% seen once. Source material: naive CD4+ T cells from blood. The V gene is TRBV7-3, the J gene TRBJ2-7; 10 bases map to TRBD1. This receptor was taken from a man aged 25-45 years with type 1 diabetes. The CDR3 DNA reads as TGTGCCAGCAGCCGGGACAGGGGTTACGAGCAGTACTTC. This gives the protein CASSRDRGYEQYF.